What follows is one TCR beta chain and its context. CDR3 length: 17 amino acids. Germline trimming cut 7 bases from V and 4 bases from J; bases unmatched to any gene: 12. Germline V lookup: CDR1 SGDLS, CDR2 YYNGEE. The record originates from a study of blood T cell repertoires in COVID-19. Sequencing used immunoSEQ multiplex PCR; TCRdb keeps in-frame clones, though not all of them. The sample records approximately 220,000 clones, around 82% being singletons. The source of this sequence is a woman aged 25 to 39 who had recovered from COVID-19. Sequenced input: peripheral blood. This chain uses TRBV9 with TRBJ2-3; TRBD2 matches at 13 bases. The CDR3 region has the DNA TGTGCCAGCGGCTTGGGTGGACTAGCGGGAGAAGCAGATACGCAGTATTTT. Its protein product is CASGLGGLAGEADTQYF.